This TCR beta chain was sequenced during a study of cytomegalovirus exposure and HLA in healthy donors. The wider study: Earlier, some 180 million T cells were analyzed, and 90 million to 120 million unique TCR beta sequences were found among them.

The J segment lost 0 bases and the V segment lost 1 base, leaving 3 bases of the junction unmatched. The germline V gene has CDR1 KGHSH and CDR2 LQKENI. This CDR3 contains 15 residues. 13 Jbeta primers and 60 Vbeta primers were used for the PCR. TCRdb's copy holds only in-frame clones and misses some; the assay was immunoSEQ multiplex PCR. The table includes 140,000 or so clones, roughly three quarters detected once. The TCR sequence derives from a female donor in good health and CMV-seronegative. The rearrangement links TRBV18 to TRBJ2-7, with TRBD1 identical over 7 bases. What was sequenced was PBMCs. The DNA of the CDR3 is TGTGCCAGCTCACCACTGGGACAGCACTCCTACGAGCAGTACTTC. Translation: CASSPLGQHSYEQYF.